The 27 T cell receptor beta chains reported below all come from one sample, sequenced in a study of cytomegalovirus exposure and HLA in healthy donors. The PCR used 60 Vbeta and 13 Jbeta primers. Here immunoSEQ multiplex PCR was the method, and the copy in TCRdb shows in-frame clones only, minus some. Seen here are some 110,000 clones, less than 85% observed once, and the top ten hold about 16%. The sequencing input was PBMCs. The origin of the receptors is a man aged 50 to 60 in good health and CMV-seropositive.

Written as DNA, the CDR3 is TGCGCCAGCAGCCAAGGCCTGGGACTAGCGCGGGAGACAGATACGCAGTATTTT. It codes for CASSQGLGLARETDTQYF. The chain recombines TRBV4-1 with TRBJ2-3, with TRBD2 matching 10 bases. Losses at the gene ends were 1 base for V and 3 bases for J; bases not matched to a gene: 10. The CDR3 extends over 18 amino acids. Germline CDR1 and CDR2: MGHRA and YSYEKL.

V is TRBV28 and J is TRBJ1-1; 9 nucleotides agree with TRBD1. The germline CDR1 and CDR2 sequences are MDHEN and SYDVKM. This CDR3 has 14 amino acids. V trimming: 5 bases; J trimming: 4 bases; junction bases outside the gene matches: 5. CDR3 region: CASSQQGAGTEAFF. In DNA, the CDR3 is TGTGCCAGCAGTCAACAGGGGGCGGGCACTGAAGCTTTCTTT.

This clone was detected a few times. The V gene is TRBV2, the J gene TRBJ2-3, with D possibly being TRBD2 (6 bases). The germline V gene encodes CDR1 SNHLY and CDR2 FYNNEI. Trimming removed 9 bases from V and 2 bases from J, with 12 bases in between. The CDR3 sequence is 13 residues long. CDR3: CASTGTFTDTQYF. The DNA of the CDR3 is TGTGCCAGTACCGGGACTTTCACAGATACGCAGTATTTT.

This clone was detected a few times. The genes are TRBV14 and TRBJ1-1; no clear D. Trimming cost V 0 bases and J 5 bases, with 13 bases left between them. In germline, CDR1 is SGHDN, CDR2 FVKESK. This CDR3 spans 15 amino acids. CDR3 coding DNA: TGTGCCAGCAGCCAAGATCCGCGGCGGTCTACTGAAGCTTTCTTT. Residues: CASSQDPRRSTEAFF.

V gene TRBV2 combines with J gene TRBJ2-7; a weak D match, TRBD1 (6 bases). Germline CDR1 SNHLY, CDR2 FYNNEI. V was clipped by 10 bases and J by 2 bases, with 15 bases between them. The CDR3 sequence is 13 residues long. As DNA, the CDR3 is TGTGCCACCTCGGGGACACGGACCTACGAGCAGTACTTC. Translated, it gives CATSGTRTYEQYF.

The CDR3 DNA reads as TGCAGCGTTGTGCTACAGATCAACAATGAGCAGTTCTTC. The encoded protein is CSVVLQINNEQFF. This chain joins TRBV29-1 and TRBJ2-1; D gene uncertain. Germline CDR1 reads SQVTM; CDR2 reads ANQGSEA. The length of the CDR3 is 13 residues. Trimming cost V 4 bases and J 5 bases, with 12 bases left between them.

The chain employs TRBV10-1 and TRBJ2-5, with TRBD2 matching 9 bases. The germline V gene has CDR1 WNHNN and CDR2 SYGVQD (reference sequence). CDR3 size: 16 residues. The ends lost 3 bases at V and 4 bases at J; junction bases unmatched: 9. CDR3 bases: TGCGCCAGCAGTGACCCGTTCCGAGCGGGAGGAGAGACCCAGTACTTC. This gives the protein CASSDPFRAGGETQYF.

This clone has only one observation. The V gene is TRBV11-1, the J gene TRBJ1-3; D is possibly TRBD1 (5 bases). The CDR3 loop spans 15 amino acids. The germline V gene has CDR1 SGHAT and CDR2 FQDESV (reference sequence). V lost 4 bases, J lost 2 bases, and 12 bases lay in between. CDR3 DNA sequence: TGTGCCAGCAGCTGGGGCACAAATACTGGAAACACCATATATTTT. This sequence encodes CASSWGTNTGNTIYF.

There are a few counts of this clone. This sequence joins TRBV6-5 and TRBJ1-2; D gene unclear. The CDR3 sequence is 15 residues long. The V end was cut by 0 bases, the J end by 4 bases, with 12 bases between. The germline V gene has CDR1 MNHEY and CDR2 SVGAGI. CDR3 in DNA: TGTGCCAGCAGTTACTCCGGCGGGGAGGCCTATGGCTACACCTTC. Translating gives CASSYSGGEAYGYTF.

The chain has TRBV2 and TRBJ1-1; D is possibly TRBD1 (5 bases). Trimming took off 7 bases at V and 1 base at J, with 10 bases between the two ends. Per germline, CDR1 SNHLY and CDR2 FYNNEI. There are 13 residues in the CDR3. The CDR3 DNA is TGTGCCAGCACGTTACAGGCGAACACTGAAGCTTTCTTT. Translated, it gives CASTLQANTEAFF.

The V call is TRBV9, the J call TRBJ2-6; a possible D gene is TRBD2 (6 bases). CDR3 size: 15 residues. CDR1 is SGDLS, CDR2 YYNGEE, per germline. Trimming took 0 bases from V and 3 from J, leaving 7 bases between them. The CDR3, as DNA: TGTGCCAGCAGCGTAGCGGGAGTTGGGGCCAACGTCCTGACTTTC. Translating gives CASSVAGVGANVLTF.

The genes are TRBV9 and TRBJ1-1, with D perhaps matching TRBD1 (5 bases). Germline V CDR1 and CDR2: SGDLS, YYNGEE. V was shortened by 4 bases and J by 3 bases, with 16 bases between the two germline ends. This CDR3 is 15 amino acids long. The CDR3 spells CASSPQSQGYTEAFF. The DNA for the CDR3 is TGTGCCAGCAGCCCCCAGTCGCAGGGCTACACTGAAGCTTTCTTT.

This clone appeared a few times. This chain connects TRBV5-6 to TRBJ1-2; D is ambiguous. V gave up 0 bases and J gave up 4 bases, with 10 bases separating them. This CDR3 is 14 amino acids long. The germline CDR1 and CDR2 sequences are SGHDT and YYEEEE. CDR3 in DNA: TGTGCCAGCAGCTTGGAGTCACAGCCCTATGGCTACACCTTC. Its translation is CASSLESQPYGYTF.

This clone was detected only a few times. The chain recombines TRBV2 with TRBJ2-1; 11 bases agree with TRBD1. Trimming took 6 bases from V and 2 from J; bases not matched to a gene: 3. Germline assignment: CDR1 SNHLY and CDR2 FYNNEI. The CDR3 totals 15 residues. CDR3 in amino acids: CASRPGQGAYNEQFF. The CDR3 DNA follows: TGTGCCAGCAGACCGGGACAGGGGGCCTACAATGAGCAGTTCTTC.

Written as DNA, the CDR3 is TGTGCCAGCAGCTTGGGGCAGTCTGGAAACACCATATATTTT. The encoded protein is CASSLGQSGNTIYF. This rearrangement joins TRBV5-6 to TRBJ1-3; D remains ambiguous. The germline V and J ends were trimmed by 0 bases and 1 base, with 5 bases remaining between them. This CDR3 contains 14 residues. Germline CDR1 is SGHDT and CDR2 is YYEEEE.

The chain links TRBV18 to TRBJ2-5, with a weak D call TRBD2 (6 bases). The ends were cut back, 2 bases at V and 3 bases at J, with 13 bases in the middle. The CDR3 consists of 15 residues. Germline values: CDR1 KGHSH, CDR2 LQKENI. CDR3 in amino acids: CASSPGASDKETQYF. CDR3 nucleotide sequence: TGTGCCAGCTCACCAGGTGCTAGCGATAAAGAGACCCAGTACTTC.

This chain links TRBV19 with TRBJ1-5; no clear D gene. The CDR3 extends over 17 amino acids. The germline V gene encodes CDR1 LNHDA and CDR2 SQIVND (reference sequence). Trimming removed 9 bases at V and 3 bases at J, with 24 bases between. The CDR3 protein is CARIPIFLGRSNQPQHF. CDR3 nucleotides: TGTGCCAGAATCCCAATCTTTCTAGGCAGATCCAATCAGCCCCAGCATTTT. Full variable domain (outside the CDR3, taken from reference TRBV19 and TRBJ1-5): DGGITQSPKYLFRKEGQNVTLSCEQNLNHDAMYWYRQDPGQGLRLIYYSQIVNDFQKGDIAEGYSVSREKKESFPLTVTSAQKNPTAFYLCARIPIFLGRSNQPQHFGDGTRLSIL.

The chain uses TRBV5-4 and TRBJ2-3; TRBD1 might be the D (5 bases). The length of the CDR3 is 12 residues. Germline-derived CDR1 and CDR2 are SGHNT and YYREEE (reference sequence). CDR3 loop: CATTDRTDTQYF. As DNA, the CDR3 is TGTGCTACGACAGACCGCACAGATACGCAGTATTTT.

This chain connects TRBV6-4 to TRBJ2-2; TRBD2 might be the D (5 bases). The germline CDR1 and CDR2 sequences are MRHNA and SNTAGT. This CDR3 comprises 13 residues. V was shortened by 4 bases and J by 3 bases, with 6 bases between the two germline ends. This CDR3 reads CASSGRDTGELFF. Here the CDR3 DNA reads TGTGCCAGCAGTGGGCGGGACACCGGGGAGCTGTTTTTT.

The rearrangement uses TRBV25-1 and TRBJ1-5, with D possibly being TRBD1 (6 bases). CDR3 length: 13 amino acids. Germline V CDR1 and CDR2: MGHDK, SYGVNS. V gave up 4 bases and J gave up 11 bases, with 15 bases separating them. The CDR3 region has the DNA TGTGCCAGCAGTGGATTACAGGGCGGCGCCCAGCATTTT. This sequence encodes CASSGLQGGAQHF. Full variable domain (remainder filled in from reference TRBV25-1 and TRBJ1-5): EADIYQTPRYLVIGTGKKITLECSQTMGHDKMYWYQQDPGMELHLIHYSYGVNSTEKGDLSSESTVSRIRTEHFPLTLESARPSHTSQYLCASSGLQGGAQHFGDGTRLSIL.

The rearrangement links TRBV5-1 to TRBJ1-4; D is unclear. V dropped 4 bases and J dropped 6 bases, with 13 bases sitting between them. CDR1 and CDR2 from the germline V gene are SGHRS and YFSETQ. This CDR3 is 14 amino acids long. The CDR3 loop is CASSVEGTDEKLFF. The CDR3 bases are TGCGCCAGCAGCGTAGAGGGAACCGATGAAAAACTGTTTTTT.

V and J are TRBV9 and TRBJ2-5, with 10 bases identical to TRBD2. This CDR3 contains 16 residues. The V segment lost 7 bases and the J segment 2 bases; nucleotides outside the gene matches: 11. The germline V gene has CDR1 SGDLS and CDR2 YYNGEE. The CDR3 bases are TGTGCCAGCTGCCCTCCTAGCGGGGGCACACAAGAGACCCAGTACTTC. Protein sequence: CASCPPSGGTQETQYF.

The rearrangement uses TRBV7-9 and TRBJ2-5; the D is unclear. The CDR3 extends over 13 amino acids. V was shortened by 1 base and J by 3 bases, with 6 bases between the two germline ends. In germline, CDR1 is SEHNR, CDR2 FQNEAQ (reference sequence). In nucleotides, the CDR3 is TGTGCCAGCAGCTTAGACTTCGAAGAGACCCAGTACTTC. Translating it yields CASSLDFEETQYF.

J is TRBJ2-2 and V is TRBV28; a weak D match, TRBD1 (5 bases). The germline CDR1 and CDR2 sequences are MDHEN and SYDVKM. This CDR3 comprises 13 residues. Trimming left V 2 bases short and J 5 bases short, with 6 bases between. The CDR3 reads CASSLGATGELFF. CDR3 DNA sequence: TGTGCCAGCAGTTTAGGGGCTACCGGGGAGCTGTTTTTT.

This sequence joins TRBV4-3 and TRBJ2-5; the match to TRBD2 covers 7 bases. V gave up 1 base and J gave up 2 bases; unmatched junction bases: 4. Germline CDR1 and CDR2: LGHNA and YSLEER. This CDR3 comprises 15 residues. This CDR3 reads CASSQGLGGQETQYF. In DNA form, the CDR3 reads TGCGCCAGCAGCCAAGGTTTGGGGGGGCAAGAGACCCAGTACTTC.

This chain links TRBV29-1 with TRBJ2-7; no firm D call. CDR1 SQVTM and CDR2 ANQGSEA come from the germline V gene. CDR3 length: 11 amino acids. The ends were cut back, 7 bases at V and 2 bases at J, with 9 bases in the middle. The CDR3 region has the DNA TGCAGCGCCGTCCCAGCCTACGAGCAGTACTTC. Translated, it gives CSAVPAYEQYF.

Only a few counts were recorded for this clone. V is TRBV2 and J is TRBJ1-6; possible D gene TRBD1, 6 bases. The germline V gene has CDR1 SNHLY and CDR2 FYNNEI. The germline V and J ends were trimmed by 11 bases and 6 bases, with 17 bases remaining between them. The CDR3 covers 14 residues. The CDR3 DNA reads TGTGCCGCCGATTCAGGGGTGTTTAATTCACCCCTCCACTTT. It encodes CAADSGVFNSPLHF.